A single sample gave rise to the 30 T cell receptor beta chains below, sequenced in a study of blood T cell repertoires in COVID-19 (dated by TCRdb to 2020 to 2022). Libraries were constructed by the immunoSEQ multiplex PCR assay. TCRdb provides this immuneACCESS table in a form limited to in-frame rearrangements. Some clones are lacking; in checked studies, under half of them reflect an unresolved V gene, and why the rest are absent is not known. The sample table lists some 330,000 clones, around 84% of them with a count of one. Around 4% of the sample is in the top ten clones. The sample was PBMCs or T cells enriched from blood (not recorded which). The source is a man younger than 45 who had recovered from COVID-19.

The count of this clone is one. This rearrangement joins TRBV28 to TRBJ2-7; 12 bases line up with TRBD1. V lost 0 bases and J lost 6; bases outside the gene matches: 6. CDR3 length: 16 residues. Germline V gene data show CDR1 as MDHEN and CDR2 as SYDVKM. This CDR3 is CASSLWAGTGGSEQYF. The CDR3 DNA is TGTGCCAGCAGTTTATGGGCCGGGACAGGGGGCAGCGAGCAGTACTTC.

The rearrangement joins TRBV5-1 to TRBJ2-3, with D possibly being TRBD2 (5 bases). The CDR3 runs to 15 residues. V was cut by 6 bases and J by 3 bases, with 17 bases left in between. Germline values: CDR1 SGHRS, CDR2 YFSETQ. DNA of the CDR3: TGCGCCAGCACCGAATCGGGAACGTATACAGATACGCAGTATTTT. Amino acid sequence: CASTESGTYTDTQYF.

V is TRBV29-1 and J is TRBJ2-7, with TRBD1 as a possible D gene (7 bases). Germline V gene data show CDR1 as SQVTM and CDR2 as ANQGSEA. This CDR3 contains 15 residues. V lost 0 bases to trimming and J lost 4 bases, with 16 bases between them. CDR3 nucleotide sequence: TGCAGCGTTGAAGAGGGCAGGGGGGAGACTTACGAGCAGTACTTC. It translates to CSVEEGRGETYEQYF.

The chain uses TRBV7-9 and TRBJ2-5; TRBD2 agrees at 11 bases. The V segment lost 3 bases and the J segment 5 bases; nucleotides outside the gene matches: 5. The germline CDR1 and CDR2 sequences are SEHNR and FQNEAQ (reference sequence). This CDR3 spans 15 amino acids. The CDR3 here is CASSFATSGTETQYF. CDR3 DNA sequence: TGTGCCAGCAGCTTCGCGACTAGCGGGACTGAGACCCAGTACTTC.

The genes are TRBV10-1 and TRBJ2-7; 9 bases map to TRBD2. J was trimmed by 4 bases and V by 0 bases; bases with no gene match: 4. Germline CDR1 and CDR2: WNHNN and SYGVQD (reference sequence). The CDR3 is made up of 15 amino acids. Here the CDR3 DNA reads TGCGCCAGCAGTGAGTCGCGTAGCGGGAGTTACGAGCAGTACTTC. Protein: CASSESRSGSYEQYF.

V is TRBV5-4 and J is TRBJ2-1; 10 positions agree with TRBD2. Germline V gene sequence: CDR1 SGHNT, CDR2 YYREEE (reference sequence). The CDR3 is made up of 15 amino acids. V shed 0 bases, J shed 8 bases, and the junction held 5 bases outside the gene matches. The CDR3 bases are TGTGCCAGCAGCTTGGCTAGCGGGAGTGTTCATGAGCAGTTCTTC. Encoded protein: CASSLASGSVHEQFF.

Only a few counts were recorded for this clone. This chain joins TRBV25-1 and TRBJ1-2, with D unresolved. The CDR3 has 14 amino acids. Trimming pared 2 bases from V and 4 bases from J, leaving 11 bases between. Germline V gene lookup returns CDR1 MGHDK and CDR2 SYGVNS. The CDR3 protein is CASSEGGKSYGYTF. For the CDR3, the DNA is TGTGCCAGCAGTGAAGGCGGGAAAAGCTATGGCTACACCTTC.

The chain has TRBV10-3 and TRBJ2-2; no firm D call. V lost 4 bases, J lost 3 bases, and 6 bases lay in between. Germline loops: CDR1 ENHRY, CDR2 SYGVKD. This CDR3 has 13 residues. For the CDR3, the DNA is TGTGCCATCAGTGCCTTAGACACCGGGGAGCTGTTTTTT. Translating it yields CAISALDTGELFF.

The chain carries TRBV7-6 and TRBJ1-3, with D unresolved. Germline V gene lookup returns CDR1 SGHVS and CDR2 FNYEAQ. The V end was cut by 5 bases, the J end by 3 bases, with 14 bases between. CDR3 length equals 15 residues. The CDR3 region has the DNA TGTGCCAGCAGCCCCAGCCGGGATAGTGGAAACACCATATATTTT. This encodes CASSPSRDSGNTIYF.

The chain joins TRBV7-9 to TRBJ2-6, with a weak D call TRBD1 (5 bases). Germline CDR1 is SEHNR and CDR2 is FQNEAQ (reference sequence). V was clipped by 10 bases and J by 0 bases, with 19 bases between them. The CDR3 is made up of 17 amino acids. The CDR3: CATQVQGSLSGANVLTF. The DNA for the CDR3 is TGTGCCACGCAGGTCCAGGGAAGCCTCTCTGGGGCCAACGTCCTGACTTTC.

This chain connects TRBV18 to TRBJ2-5; 7 positions agree with TRBD1. The CDR3 runs to 16 residues. CDR1 KGHSH and CDR2 LQKENI come from the germline V gene. V shed 2 bases, J shed 2 bases, and the junction held 8 bases outside the gene matches. The CDR3 DNA follows: TGTGCCAGCTCACCAATTCCGGGACAGATACAAGAGACCCAGTACTTC. This encodes CASSPIPGQIQETQYF.

The rearrangement uses TRBV5-6 and TRBJ2-1; weak D call: TRBD1 (6 bases). The CDR3 is 17 amino acids. Trimming removed 4 bases from V and 5 bases from J, with 22 bases in between. Germline loops: CDR1 SGHDT, CDR2 YYEEEE. This CDR3 is CASSPGASFYGHNEQFF. The DNA of the CDR3 is TGTGCCAGCAGCCCAGGGGCAAGCTTCTACGGCCACAATGAGCAGTTCTTC.

This sequence joins TRBV5-1 and TRBJ2-7; 7 bases match TRBD2. Unmatched junction bases numbered 4, after V lost 4 bases and J lost 0 bases. CDR3 size: 14 residues. Looked up from germline, CDR1 is SGHRS and CDR2 is YFSETQ. The CDR3 sequence is CASSPGTISYEQYF. The CDR3 DNA reads TGCGCCAGCAGCCCCGGGACTATCTCCTACGAGCAGTACTTC.

The CDR3 bases are TGCAGCGTTCACGGGACTTCGTACCAAGAGACCCAGTACTTC. Translated, it gives CSVHGTSYQETQYF. This chain connects TRBV29-1 to TRBJ2-5, with a tentative D call TRBD2 (6 bases). The CDR3 has 14 residues. Germline CDR1 and CDR2: SQVTM and ANQGSEA. V lost 5 bases and J lost 0, with 13 bases in between. The whole variable domain, filled in from reference TRBV29-1 and TRBJ2-5, reads SAVISQKPSRDICQRGTSLTIQCQVDSQVTMMFWYRQQPGQSLTLIATANQGSEATYESGFVIDKFPISRPNLTFSTLTVSNMSPEDSSIYLCSVHGTSYQETQYFGPGTRLLVL.

The CDR3 DNA is TGTGCCACCAGTGATTTAACAGGGGCCGCTCGTACAGATACGCAGTATTTT. It codes for CATSDLTGAARTDTQYF. The gene calls are TRBV24-1 and TRBJ2-3; TRBD1 matches at 7 bases. Unmatched junction bases numbered 9, after V lost 1 base and J lost 3 bases. This CDR3 contains 17 residues. The germline V gene encodes CDR1 KGHDR and CDR2 SFDVKD.

This sequence joins TRBV2 and TRBJ1-1; no firm D call. V shed 6 bases and J shed 3 bases, with 17 bases lying between them. This CDR3 spans 15 amino acids. Per germline, CDR1 SNHLY and CDR2 FYNNEI. The CDR3 DNA sequence: TGTGCCAGCAGGTTGCAGGCTACTGAAGACACTGAAGCTTTCTTT. This encodes CASRLQATEDTEAFF.

The chain joins TRBV3-1 (or the pseudogene TRBV3-2) to TRBJ1-3; tentatively, D is TRBD1 (5 bases). Trimming removed 0 bases from V and 0 bases from J, with 6 bases in between. CDR1 LGHDT and CDR2 YNNKEL come from the germline V gene (reference sequence). The CDR3 sequence is 15 residues long. The CDR3 DNA is TGTGCCAGCAGCCAAGACAGGGCCTCTGGAAACACCATATATTTT. Protein product: CASSQDRASGNTIYF.

The V gene is TRBV5-1, the J gene TRBJ1-2; TRBD1 aligns across 8 bases. Germline assignment: CDR1 SGHRS and CDR2 YFSETQ. V dropped 3 bases and J dropped 0; count of bases not matched to a gene: 13. The CDR3 spans 18 residues. The CDR3 DNA is TGCGCCAGCAGCTCCGGACAGGGCCTTTACCTTTCTAACTATGGCTACACCTTC. This codes for CASSSGQGLYLSNYGYTF.

The chain combines TRBV11-2 with TRBJ1-6; D call uncertain. This CDR3 comprises 16 residues. The germline V and J ends were trimmed by 3 bases and 3 bases, with 12 bases remaining between them. The V gene's germline CDR1 is SGHAT and CDR2 FQNNGV. The CDR3 nucleotides read TGTGCCAGCAGCTTGACCTCGGGAGACTATAATTCACCCCTCCACTTT. It specifies CASSLTSGDYNSPLHF.

This chain joins TRBV11-3 and TRBJ2-3; D is unclear. Trimming shortened V by 1 base and J by 1 base, and 6 bases separated the two germline ends. The CDR3 sequence is 14 residues long. The germline gives CDR1 SGHNT, CDR2 YENEEA. This chain's CDR3 is CASSLVRGTDTQYF. CDR3 bases: TGTGCCAGCAGCTTAGTCCGGGGCACAGATACGCAGTATTTT.

The J gene is TRBJ2-3, the V gene TRBV2, with D maybe TRBD2 (5 bases). Germline-derived CDR1 and CDR2 are SNHLY and FYNNEI. With 3 bases removed from V and 4 bases from J, the gap between germline ends came to 8 bases. This CDR3 contains 13 residues. CDR3 loop: CASSDDYADTQYF. The CDR3 region has the DNA TGTGCCAGCAGTGATGACTATGCAGATACGCAGTATTTT.

CDR3 nucleotide sequence: TGTGCCAGTAGTTTCGGACAAATATCTAGCAATCAGCCCCAGCATTTT. Translation gives CASSFGQISSNQPQHF. The V call is TRBV19, the J call TRBJ1-5; weak D call: TRBD1 (5 bases). The germline V and J ends were trimmed by 5 bases and 0 bases, with 14 bases remaining between them. CDR1 is LNHDA, CDR2 SQIVND, per germline (reference sequence). The CDR3 covers 16 residues. Full variable domain (missing parts from reference TRBV19 and TRBJ1-5): DGGITQSPKYLFRKEGQNVTLSCEQNLNHDAMYWYRQDPGQGLRLIYYSQIVNDFQKGDIAEGYSVSREKKESFPLTVTSAQKNPTAFYLCASSFGQISSNQPQHFGDGTRLSIL.

The gene calls are TRBV7-9 and TRBJ2-3, with 7 bases fitting TRBD2. Germline-derived CDR1 and CDR2 are SEHNR and FQNEAQ (reference sequence). V gave up 5 bases and J gave up 1 base; unmatched junction bases: 6. The CDR3 runs to 15 residues. The CDR3, as DNA: TGTGCCAGCAGCCGTCGCAGCGGGGGCACAGATACGCAGTATTTT. Amino acid sequence: CASSRRSGGTDTQYF.

This clone showed up just once. The chain uses TRBV28 and TRBJ2-1, with 8 bases aligning to TRBD2. In germline, CDR1 is MDHEN, CDR2 SYDVKM. The CDR3 loop spans 20 amino acids. V lost 3 bases and J lost 1; bases outside the gene matches: 17. CDR3 region: CASSLFPAPGTRSSYNEQFF. In DNA, the CDR3 is TGTGCCAGCAGTTTGTTTCCTGCCCCCGGGACTAGATCTTCCTACAATGAGCAGTTCTTC. Complete variable domain (other parts from reference TRBV28 and TRBJ2-1): DVKVTQSSRYLVKRTGEKVFLECVQDMDHENMFWYRQDPGLGLRLIYFSYDVKMKEKGDIPEGYSVSREKKERFSLILESASTNQTSMYLCASSLFPAPGTRSSYNEQFFGPGTRLTVL.

This rearrangement joins TRBV14 to TRBJ1-5, with D unresolved. Germline V CDR1 and CDR2: SGHDN, FVKESK. There are 16 residues in the CDR3. Trimming took off 0 bases at V and 2 bases at J, with 11 bases between the two ends. CDR3 residues: CASSQDSPSGNQPQHF. In nucleotides, the CDR3 is TGTGCCAGCAGCCAAGATTCACCGTCGGGCAATCAGCCCCAGCATTTT.

This chain uses TRBV5-1 with TRBJ2-5, with unresolved D. Deletions cut 1 base from V and 3 bases from J, with 7 bases between. CDR1 is SGHRS, CDR2 YFSETQ, per germline. CDR3 length: 13 residues. DNA of the CDR3: TGCGCCAGCAGCTTGCAATCAGAAGAGACCCAGTACTTC. Translating gives CASSLQSEETQYF.

The chain joins TRBV11-2 to TRBJ2-1, with 8 bases matching TRBD1. The J segment lost 8 bases and the V segment lost 3 bases, leaving 6 bases of the junction unmatched. The CDR3 spans 14 residues. Germline loops: CDR1 SGHAT, CDR2 FQNNGV. The CDR3 bases are TGTGCCAGCAGCTTGGGACAGGCGGTGGATGAGCAGTTCTTC. Protein: CASSLGQAVDEQFF.

The V gene is TRBV5-1, the J gene TRBJ2-7; 8 bases agree with TRBD1. Germline V gene sequence: CDR1 SGHRS, CDR2 YFSETQ. V dropped 3 bases and J dropped 4; count of bases not matched to a gene: 3. There are 13 residues in the CDR3. The CDR3 region is CASSYDRGYEQYF. The DNA of the CDR3 is TGCGCCAGCAGCTACGACAGGGGATACGAGCAGTACTTC.

The J gene is TRBJ1-5, the V gene TRBV24-1, with 8 bases fitting TRBD1. After removal of 7 bases from V and 7 bases from J, the junction contained 8 bases not matched to a gene. The CDR3 contains 14 residues. The germline V gene encodes CDR1 KGHDR and CDR2 SFDVKD. The CDR3 DNA sequence: TGTGCCACCAGCGGGACAGGTCCCGGGCAGCCCCAGCATTTT. This translates into CATSGTGPGQPQHF.

The J gene is TRBJ2-7, the V gene TRBV10-3; TRBD2 matches 9 bases. CDR1 and CDR2 (germline): ENHRY, SYGVKD. V shed 11 bases and J 2 bases; nucleotides not matched to a gene: 10. The length of the CDR3 is 14 residues. The chain's CDR3 is CAAASGMSTYEQYF. The CDR3 region has the DNA TGTGCCGCCGCTAGCGGGATGAGCACCTACGAGCAGTACTTC.